The subject of this entry is one T cell receptor (beta chain). The antigen is undetermined. The sample comes from a study of T cell responses to AZD1222 COVID-19 vaccine. Study results and caveats: When two AZD1222 doses had been given, Spike-specific TCR breadth and depth rose. Baseline antibody screening turned up just a handful of seropositive AZD1222 recipients. Vaccine-related CD4 TCRs covered spike, predominating at 160-218 and 743-854.

Trimming stripped 3 bases from V and 7 bases from J, with 15 bases between. This CDR3 region has 14 residues. In germline, CDR1 is PRHDT, CDR2 FYEKMQ (reference sequence). Only in-frame clones appear in the TCRdb table, and some are missing; sequencing was by immunoSEQ multiplex PCR. The sample yields some 200,000 clones, 85% to 95% seen once. This specimen was peripheral blood, taken on day 0 of AZD1222 vaccination. The clonotype comes from an adult in good health. The chain is built from TRBV13 and TRBJ1-2, with D tentatively TRBD1 (6 bases). CDR3 amino acids: CASSFLGGIGGYTF. CDR3 DNA sequence: TGTGCCAGCAGCTTTTTAGGGGGGATCGGTGGCTACACCTTC.